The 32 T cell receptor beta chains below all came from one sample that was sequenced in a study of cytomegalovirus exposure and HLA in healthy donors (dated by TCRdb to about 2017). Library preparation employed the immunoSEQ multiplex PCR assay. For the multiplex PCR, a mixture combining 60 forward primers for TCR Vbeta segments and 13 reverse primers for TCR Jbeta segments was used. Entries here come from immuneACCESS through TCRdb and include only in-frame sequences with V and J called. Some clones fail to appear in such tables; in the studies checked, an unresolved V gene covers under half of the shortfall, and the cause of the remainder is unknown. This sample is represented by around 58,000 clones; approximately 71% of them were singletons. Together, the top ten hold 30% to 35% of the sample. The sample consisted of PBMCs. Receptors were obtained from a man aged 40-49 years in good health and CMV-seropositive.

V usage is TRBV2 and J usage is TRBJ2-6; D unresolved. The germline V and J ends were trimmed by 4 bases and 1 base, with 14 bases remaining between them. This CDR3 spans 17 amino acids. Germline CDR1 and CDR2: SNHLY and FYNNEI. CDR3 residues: CASSAERPSSGANVLTF. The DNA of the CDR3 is TGTGCCAGCAGTGCGGAGAGACCCTCATCTGGGGCCAACGTCCTGACTTTC.

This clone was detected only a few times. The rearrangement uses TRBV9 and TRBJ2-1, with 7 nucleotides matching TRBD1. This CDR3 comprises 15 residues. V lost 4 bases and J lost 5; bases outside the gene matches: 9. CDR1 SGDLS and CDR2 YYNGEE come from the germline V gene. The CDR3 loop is CASSSYGQAHNEQFF. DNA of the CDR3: TGTGCCAGCAGCTCCTACGGACAGGCCCACAATGAGCAGTTCTTC.

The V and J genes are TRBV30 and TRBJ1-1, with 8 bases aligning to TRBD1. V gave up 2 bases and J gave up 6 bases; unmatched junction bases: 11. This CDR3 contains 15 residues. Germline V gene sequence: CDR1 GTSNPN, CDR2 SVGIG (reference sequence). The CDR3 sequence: CAWSTPGTGSSEAFF. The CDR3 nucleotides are TGTGCCTGGAGTACCCCCGGGACAGGAAGCTCTGAAGCTTTCTTT. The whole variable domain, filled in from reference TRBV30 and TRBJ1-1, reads SQTIHQWPATLVQPVGSPLSLECTVEGTSNPNLYWYRQAAGRGLQLLFYSVGIGQISSEVPQNLSASRPQDRQFILSSKKLLLSDSGFYLCAWSTPGTGSSEAFFGQGTRLTVV.

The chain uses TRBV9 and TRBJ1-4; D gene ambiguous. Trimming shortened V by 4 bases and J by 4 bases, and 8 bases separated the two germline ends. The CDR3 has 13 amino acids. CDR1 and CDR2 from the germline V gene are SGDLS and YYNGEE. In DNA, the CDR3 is TGTGCCAGCAGCAGGAGAATTAATGAAAAACTGTTTTTT. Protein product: CASSRRINEKLFF. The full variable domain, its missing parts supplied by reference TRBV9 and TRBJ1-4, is DSGVTQTPKHLITATGQRVTLRCSPRSGDLSVYWYQQSLDQGLQFLIQYYNGEERAKGNILERFSAQQFPDLHSELNLSSLELGDSALYFCASSRRINEKLFFGSGTQLSVL.

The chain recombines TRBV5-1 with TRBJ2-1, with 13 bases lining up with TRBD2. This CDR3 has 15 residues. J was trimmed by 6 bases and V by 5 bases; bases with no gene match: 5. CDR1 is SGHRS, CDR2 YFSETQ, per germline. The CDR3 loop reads CASRPTSGGLNEQFF. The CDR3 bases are TGCGCCAGCAGGCCGACTAGCGGGGGGCTCAATGAGCAGTTCTTC. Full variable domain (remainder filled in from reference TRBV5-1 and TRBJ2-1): KAGVTQTPRYLIKTRGQQVTLSCSPISGHRSVSWYQQTPGQGLQFLFEYFSETQRNKGNFPGRFSGRQFSNSRSEMNVSTLELGDSALYLCASRPTSGGLNEQFFGPGTRLTVL.

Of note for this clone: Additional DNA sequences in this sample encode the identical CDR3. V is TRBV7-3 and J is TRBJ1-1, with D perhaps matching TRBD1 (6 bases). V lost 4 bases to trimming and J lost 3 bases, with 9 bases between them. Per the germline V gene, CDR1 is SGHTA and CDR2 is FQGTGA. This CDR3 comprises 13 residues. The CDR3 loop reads CASSSQGHTEAFF. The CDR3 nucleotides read TGTGCCAGCAGCTCCCAGGGGCACACTGAAGCTTTCTTT.

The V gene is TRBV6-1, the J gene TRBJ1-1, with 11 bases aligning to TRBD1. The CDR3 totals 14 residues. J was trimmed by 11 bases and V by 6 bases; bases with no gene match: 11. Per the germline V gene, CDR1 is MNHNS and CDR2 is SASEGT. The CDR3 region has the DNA TGTGCCAGCAGGCTCCAGGGGACAGGGGGTATGGCTTTCTTT. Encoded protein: CASRLQGTGGMAFF.

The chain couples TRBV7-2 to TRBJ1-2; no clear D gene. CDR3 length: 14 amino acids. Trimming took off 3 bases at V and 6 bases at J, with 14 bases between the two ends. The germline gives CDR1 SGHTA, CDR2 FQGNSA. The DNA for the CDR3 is TGTGCCAGCAGCTTGCCGGGTTCTATTGATGGCTACACCTTC. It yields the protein CASSLPGSIDGYTF.

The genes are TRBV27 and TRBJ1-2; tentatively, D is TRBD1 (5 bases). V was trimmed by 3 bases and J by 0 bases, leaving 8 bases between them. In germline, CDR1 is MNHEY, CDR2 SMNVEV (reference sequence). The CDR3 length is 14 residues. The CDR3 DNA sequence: TGTGCCAGCAGTTTGCGGGGCCCTAACTATGGCTACACCTTC. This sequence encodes CASSLRGPNYGYTF.

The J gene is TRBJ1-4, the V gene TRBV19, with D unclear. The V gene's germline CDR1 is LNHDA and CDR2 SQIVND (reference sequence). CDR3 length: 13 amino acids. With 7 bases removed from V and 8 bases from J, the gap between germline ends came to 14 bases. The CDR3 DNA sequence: TGTGCCAGTACTAGCGGCCGTCTGGAAAAACTGTTTTTT. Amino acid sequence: CASTSGRLEKLFF.

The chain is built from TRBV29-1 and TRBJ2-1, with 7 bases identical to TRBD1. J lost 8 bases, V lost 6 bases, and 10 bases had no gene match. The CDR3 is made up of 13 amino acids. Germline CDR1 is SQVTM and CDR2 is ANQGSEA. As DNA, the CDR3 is TGCAGCGTAGATAAGGGACAGTTTCATGAGCAGTTCTTC. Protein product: CSVDKGQFHEQFF.

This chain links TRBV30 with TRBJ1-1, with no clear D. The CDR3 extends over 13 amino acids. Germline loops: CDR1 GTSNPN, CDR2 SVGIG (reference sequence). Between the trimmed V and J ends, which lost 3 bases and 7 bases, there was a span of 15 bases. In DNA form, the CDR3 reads TGTGCCTGGAGCCCCTGGGCCGGGAGTGAAGCTTTCTTT. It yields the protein CAWSPWAGSEAFF.

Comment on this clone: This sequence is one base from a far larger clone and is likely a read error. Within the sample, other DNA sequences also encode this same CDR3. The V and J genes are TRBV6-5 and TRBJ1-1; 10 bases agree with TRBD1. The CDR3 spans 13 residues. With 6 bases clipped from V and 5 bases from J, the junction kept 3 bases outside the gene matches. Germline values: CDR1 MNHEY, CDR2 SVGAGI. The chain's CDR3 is CASRRQGATEAFF. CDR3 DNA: TGTGCCAGCAGGCGACAGGGGGCTACTGAAGCTTTCTTT.

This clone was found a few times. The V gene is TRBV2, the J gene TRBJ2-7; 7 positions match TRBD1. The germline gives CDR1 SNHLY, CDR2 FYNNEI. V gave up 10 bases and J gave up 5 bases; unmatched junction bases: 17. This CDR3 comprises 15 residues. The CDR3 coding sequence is TGTGCCAACACTAAAACACAGGGGAGATCCCACGAGCAGTACTTC. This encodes CANTKTQGRSHEQYF. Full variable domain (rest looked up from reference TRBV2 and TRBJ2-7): EPEVTQTPSHQVTQMGQEVILRCVPISNHLYFYWYRQILGQKVEFLVSFYNNEISEKSEIFDDQFSVERPDGSNFTLKIRSTKLEDSAMYFCANTKTQGRSHEQYFGPGTRLTVT.

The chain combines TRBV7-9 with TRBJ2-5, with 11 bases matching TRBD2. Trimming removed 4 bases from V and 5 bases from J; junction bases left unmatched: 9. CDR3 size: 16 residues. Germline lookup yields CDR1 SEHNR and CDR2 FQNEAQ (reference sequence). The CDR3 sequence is CASSSRTSGRFETQYF. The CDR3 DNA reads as TGTGCCAGCAGCTCACGGACTAGCGGGCGTTTCGAGACCCAGTACTTC.

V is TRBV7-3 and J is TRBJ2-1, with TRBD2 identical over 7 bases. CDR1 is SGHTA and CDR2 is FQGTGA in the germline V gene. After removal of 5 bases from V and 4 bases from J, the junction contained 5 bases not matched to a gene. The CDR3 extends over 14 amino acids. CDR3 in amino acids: CASSVASGYNEQFF. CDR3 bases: TGTGCCAGCAGCGTGGCTAGCGGTTACAATGAGCAGTTCTTC. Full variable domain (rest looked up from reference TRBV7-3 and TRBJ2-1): GAGVSQTPSNKVTEKGKYVELRCDPISGHTALYWYRQSLGQGPEFLIYFQGTGAADDSGLPNDRFFAVRPEGSVSTLKIQRTERGDSAVYLCASSVASGYNEQFFGPGTRLTVL.

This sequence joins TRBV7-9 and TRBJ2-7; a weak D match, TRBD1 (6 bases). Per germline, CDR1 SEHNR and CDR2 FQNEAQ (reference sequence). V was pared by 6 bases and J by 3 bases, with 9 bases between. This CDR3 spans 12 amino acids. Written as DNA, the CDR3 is TGTGCCAGCAGTACACAGGGCTACGAGCAGTACTTC. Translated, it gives CASSTQGYEQYF.

The CDR3 loop reads CAWSVPSGGPAGYEQYF. CDR3 in DNA: TGTGCCTGGAGTGTACCCAGCGGGGGGCCCGCCGGCTACGAGCAGTACTTC. The chain has TRBV30 and TRBJ2-7; 9 bases align to TRBD2. Germline V gene lookup returns CDR1 GTSNPN and CDR2 SVGIG (reference sequence). The CDR3 has 17 residues. Trimming at V came to 0 bases and at J to 3 bases, leaving 12 bases not matched to a gene.

Here the CDR3 DNA reads TGTGCCAGCAGTTACTACGACCGGAACACTGAAGCTTTCTTT. As protein: CASSYYDRNTEAFF. This rearrangement joins TRBV28 to TRBJ1-1; no clear D gene. The V gene lost 4 bases and the J gene lost 1 base, with 10 bases spanning the gap. The CDR3 length is 14 residues. CDR1 and CDR2 (germline): MDHEN, SYDVKM.

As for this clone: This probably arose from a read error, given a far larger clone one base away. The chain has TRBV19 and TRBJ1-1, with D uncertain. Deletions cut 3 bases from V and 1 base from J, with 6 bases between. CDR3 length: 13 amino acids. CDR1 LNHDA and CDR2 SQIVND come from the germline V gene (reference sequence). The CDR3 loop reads CASSISQNTEAFF. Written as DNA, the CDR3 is TGTGCCAGTAGTATCTCACAGAACACTGAAGCTTTCTTT.

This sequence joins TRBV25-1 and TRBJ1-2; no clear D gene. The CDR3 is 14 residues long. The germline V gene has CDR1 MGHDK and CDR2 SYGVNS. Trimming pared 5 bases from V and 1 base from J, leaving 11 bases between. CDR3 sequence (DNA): TGTGCCAGCAGTAACCCCGGAGTTAACTATGGCTACACCTTC. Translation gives CASSNPGVNYGYTF.

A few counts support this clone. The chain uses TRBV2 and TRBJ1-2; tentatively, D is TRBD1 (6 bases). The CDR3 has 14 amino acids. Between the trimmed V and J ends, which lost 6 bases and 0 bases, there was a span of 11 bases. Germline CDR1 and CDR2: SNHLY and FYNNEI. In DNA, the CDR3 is TGTGCCAGCAGGGGGGCTCAGACTAACTATGGCTACACCTTC. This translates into CASRGAQTNYGYTF.

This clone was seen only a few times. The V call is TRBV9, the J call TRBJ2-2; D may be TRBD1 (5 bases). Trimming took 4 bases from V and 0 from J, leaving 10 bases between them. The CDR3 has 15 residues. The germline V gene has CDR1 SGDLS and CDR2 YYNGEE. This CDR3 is CASSTRTTNTGELFF. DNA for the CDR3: TGTGCCAGCAGCACCAGGACAACGAACACCGGGGAGCTGTTTTTT.

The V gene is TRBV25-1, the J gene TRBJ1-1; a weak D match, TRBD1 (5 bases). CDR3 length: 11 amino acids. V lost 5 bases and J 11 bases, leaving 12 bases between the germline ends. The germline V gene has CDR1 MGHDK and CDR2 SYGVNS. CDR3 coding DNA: TGTGCCAGCAGTTTAGGACATCGGGCTTTCTTT. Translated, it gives CASSLGHRAFF.

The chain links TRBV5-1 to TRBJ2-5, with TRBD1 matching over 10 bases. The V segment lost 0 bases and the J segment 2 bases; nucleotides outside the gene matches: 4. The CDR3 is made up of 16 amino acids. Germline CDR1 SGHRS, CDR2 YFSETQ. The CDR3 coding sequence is TGCGCCAGCAGCTTGGGCGGGACAGGGGAACAAGAGACCCAGTACTTC. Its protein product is CASSLGGTGEQETQYF.

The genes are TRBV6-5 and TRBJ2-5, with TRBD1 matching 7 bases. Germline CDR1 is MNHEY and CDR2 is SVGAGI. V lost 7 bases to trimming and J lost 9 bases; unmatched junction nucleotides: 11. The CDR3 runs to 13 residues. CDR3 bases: TGTGCCAGCACTAGACAGGGTGGGAATGCCCAGTACTTC. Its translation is CASTRQGGNAQYF.

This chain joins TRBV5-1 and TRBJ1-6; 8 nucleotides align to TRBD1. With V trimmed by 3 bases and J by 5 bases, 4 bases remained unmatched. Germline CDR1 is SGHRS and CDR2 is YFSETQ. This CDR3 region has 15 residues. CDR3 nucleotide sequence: TGCGCCAGCAGCTCGGGACAGGCAGATAATTCACCCCTCCACTTT. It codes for CASSSGQADNSPLHF.

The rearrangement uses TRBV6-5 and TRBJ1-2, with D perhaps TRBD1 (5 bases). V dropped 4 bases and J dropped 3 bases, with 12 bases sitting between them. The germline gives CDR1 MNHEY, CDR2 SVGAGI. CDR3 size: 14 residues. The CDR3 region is CASSLDGGDYGYTF. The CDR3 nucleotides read TGTGCCAGCAGTTTGGACGGGGGGGACTATGGCTACACCTTC.

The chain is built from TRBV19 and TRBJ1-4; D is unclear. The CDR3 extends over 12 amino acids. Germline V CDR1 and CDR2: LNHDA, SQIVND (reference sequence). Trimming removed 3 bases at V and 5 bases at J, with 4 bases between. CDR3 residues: CASSIRNEKLFF. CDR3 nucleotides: TGTGCCAGTAGTATCAGGAATGAAAAACTGTTTTTT.

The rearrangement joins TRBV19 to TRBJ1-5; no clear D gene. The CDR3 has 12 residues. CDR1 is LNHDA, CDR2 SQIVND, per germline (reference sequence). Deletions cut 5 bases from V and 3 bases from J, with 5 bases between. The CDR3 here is CASSSYNQPQHF. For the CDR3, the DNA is TGTGCCAGTAGTTCTTACAATCAGCCCCAGCATTTT.

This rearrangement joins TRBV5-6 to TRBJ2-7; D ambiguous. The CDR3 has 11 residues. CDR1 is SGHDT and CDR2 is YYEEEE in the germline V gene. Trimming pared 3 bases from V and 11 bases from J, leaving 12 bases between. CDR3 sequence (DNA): TGTGCCAGCAGCTACCTCGAGCGAGAGTACTTC. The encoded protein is CASSYLEREYF.

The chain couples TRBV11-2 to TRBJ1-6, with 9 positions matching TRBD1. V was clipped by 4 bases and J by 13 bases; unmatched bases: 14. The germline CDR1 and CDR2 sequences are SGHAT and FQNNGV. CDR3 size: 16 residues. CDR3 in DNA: TGTGCCAGCAGCTCGGTTACCGCCGGGACAGGGAATCCCCTCCACTTT. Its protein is CASSSVTAGTGNPLHF.